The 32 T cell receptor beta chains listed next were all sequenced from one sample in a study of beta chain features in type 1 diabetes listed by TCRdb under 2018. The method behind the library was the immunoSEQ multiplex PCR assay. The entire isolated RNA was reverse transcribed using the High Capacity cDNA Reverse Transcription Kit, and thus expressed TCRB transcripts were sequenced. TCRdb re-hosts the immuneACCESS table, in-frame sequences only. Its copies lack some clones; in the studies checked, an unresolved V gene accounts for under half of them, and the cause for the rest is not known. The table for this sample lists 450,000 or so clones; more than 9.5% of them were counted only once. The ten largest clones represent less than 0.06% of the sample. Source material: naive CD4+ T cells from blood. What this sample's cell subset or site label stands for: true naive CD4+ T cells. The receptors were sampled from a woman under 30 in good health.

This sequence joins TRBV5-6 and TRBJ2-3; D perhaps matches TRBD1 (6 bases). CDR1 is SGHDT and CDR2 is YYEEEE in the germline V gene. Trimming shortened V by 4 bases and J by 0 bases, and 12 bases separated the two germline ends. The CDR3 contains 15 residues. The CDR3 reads CASSRTGSSTDTQYF. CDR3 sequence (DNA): TGTGCCAGCAGCCGTACAGGGTCAAGCACAGATACGCAGTATTTT.

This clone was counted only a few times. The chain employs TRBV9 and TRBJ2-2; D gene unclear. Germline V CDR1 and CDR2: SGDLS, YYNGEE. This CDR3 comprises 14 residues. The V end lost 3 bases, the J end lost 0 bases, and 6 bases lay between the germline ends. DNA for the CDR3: TGTGCCAGCAGCGAGGCACCGAACACCGGGGAGCTGTTTTTT. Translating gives CASSEAPNTGELFF.

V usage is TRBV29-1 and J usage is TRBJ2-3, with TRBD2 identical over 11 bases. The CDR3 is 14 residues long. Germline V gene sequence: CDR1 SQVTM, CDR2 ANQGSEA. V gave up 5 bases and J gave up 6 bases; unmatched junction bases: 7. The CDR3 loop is CSVRLAGGGDTQYF. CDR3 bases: TGCAGCGTTAGGCTAGCGGGAGGTGGGGATACGCAGTATTTT.

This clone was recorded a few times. The CDR3 DNA reads TGTGCCAGCAGCGTCGGATCAGGAGTCGGGTATGGCTACACCTTC. It specifies CASSVGSGVGYGYTF. This chain connects TRBV7-2 to TRBJ1-2; D gene unclear. CDR1 and CDR2 (germline): SGHTA, FQGNSA. Between the trimmed V and J ends, which lost 5 bases and 5 bases, there was a span of 18 bases. The CDR3 has 15 amino acids.

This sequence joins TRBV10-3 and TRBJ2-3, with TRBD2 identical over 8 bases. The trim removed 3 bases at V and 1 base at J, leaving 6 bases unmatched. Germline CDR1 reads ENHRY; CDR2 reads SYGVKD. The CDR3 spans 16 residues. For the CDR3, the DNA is TGTGCCATCAGTGATCGAGGACTAGCCGGCACAGATACGCAGTATTTT. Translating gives CAISDRGLAGTDTQYF.

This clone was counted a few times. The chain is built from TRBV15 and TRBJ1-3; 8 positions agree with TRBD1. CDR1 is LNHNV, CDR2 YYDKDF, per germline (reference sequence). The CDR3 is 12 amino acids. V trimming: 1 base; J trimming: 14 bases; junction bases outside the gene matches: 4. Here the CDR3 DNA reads TGTGCCACCAGCAGAGCAGACAGGGGATTATATTTT. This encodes CATSRADRGLYF.

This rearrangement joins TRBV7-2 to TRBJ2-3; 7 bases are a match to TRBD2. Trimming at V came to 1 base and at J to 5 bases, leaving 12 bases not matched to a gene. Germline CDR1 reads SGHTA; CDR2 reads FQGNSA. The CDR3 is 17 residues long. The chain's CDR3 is CASSLVGRRLAGDTQYF. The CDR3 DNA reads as TGTGCCAGCAGCTTAGTCGGTCGCCGACTAGCCGGAGATACGCAGTATTTT.

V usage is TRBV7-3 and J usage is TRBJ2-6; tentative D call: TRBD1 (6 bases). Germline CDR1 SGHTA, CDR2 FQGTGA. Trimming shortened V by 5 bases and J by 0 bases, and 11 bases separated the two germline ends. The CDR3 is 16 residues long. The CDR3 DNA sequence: TGTGCCAGCAGCCCGCAGGGGAACTCTGGGGCCAACGTCCTGACTTTC. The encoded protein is CASSPQGNSGANVLTF.

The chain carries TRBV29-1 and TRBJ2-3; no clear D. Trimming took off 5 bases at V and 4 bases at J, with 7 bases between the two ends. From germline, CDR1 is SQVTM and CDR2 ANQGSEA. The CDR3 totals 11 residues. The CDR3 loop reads CSVSSPDTQYF. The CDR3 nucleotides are TGCAGCGTTTCCTCACCAGATACGCAGTATTTT.

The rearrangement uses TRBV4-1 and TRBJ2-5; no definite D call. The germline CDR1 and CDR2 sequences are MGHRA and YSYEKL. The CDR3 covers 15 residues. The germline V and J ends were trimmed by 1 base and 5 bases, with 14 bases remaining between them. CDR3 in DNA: TGCGCCAGCAGCCAAGCGGGTACCAGGCTGGAGACCCAGTACTTC. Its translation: CASSQAGTRLETQYF.

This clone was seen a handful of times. The CDR3 region is CASSLGDRSSYNEQFF. The CDR3 bases are TGTGCCAGCAGCTTAGGCGACAGGAGCTCCTACAATGAGCAGTTCTTC. The V gene is TRBV7-9, the J gene TRBJ2-1, with D possibly matching TRBD1 (6 bases). The CDR3 is 16 amino acids. Germline V lookup: CDR1 SEHNR, CDR2 FQNEAQ (reference sequence). V was shortened by 1 base and J by 0 bases, with 10 bases between the two germline ends.

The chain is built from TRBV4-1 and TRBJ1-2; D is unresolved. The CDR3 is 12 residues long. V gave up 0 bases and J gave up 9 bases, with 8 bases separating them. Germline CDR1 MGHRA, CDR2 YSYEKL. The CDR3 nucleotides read TGCGCCAGCAGCCAAGATGTGGTCAGCTACACCTTC. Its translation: CASSQDVVSYTF.

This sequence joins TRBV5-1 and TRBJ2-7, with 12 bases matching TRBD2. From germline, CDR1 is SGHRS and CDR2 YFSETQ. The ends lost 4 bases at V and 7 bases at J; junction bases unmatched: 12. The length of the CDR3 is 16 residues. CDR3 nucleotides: TGCGCCAGCAGCCCGCCGGGACTAGCGGGCCTCTGGGAGCAGTACTTC. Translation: CASSPPGLAGLWEQYF.

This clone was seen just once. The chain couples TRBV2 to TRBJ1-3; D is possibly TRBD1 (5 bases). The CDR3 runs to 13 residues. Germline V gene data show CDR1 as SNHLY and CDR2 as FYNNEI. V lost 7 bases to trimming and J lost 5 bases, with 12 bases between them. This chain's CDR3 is CASTREGRNTIYF. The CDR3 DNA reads TGTGCCAGCACCAGGGAAGGGAGAAACACCATATATTTT.

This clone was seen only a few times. The CDR3 sequence is CASSQVINNEQFF. For the CDR3, the DNA is TGCGCCAGCAGCCAAGTTATCAACAATGAGCAGTTCTTC. This chain links TRBV4-1 with TRBJ2-1; D is unclear. This CDR3 has 13 residues. Germline V gives CDR1 MGHRA, CDR2 YSYEKL. Trimming took 1 base from V and 5 from J, leaving 6 bases between them.

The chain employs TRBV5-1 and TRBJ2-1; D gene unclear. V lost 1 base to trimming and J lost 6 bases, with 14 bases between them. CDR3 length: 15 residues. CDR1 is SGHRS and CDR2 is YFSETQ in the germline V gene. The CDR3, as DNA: TGCGCCAGCAGCTTGAGGCCCGGGTTGGTCAATGAGCAGTTCTTC. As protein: CASSLRPGLVNEQFF.

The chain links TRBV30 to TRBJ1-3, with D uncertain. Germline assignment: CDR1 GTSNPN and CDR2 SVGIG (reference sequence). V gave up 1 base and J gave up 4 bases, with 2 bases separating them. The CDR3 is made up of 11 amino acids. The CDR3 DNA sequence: TGTGCCTGGAGTGGAGGAAACACCATATATTTT. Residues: CAWSGGNTIYF.

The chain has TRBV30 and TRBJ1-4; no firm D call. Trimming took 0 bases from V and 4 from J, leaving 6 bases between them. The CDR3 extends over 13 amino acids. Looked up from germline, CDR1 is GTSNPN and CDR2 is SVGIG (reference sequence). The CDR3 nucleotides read TGTGCCTGGAGTGTACAGTATAATGAAAAACTGTTTTTT. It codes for CAWSVQYNEKLFF.

CDR3 coding DNA: TGTGCCAGCTCACCAGGAGACAAACAACCCTACGAGCAGTACTTC. It encodes CASSPGDKQPYEQYF. The rearrangement joins TRBV18 to TRBJ2-7; D remains ambiguous. Germline CDR1 reads KGHSH; CDR2 reads LQKENI. The CDR3 runs to 15 residues. V dropped 2 bases and J dropped 2 bases, with 13 bases sitting between them.

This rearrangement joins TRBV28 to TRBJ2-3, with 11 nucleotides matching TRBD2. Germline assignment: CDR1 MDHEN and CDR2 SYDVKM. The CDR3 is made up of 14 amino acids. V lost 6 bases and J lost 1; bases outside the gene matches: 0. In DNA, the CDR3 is TGTGCCAGCAGACTAGCGGGGGGCACAGATACGCAGTATTTT. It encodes CASRLAGGTDTQYF.

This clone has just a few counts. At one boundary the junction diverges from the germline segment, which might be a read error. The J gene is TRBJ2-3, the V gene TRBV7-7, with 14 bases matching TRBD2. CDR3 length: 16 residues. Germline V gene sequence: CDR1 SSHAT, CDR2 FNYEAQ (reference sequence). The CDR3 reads CASRRGLAGVPFKQYF. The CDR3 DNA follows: TGTGCTAGCAGACGGGGACTAGCGGGAGTTCCTTTTAAGCAGTATTTT.

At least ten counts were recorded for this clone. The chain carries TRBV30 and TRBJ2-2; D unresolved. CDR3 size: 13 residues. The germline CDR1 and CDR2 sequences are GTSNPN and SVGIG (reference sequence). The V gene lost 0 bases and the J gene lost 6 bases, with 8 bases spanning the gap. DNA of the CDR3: TGTGCCTGGAGTGTACGGGTATCCGGGGAGCTGTTTTTT. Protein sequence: CAWSVRVSGELFF.

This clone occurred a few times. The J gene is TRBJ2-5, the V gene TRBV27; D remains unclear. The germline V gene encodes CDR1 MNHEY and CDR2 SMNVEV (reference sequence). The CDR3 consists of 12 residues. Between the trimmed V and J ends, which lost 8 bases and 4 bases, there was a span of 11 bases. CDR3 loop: CASRSAGETQYF. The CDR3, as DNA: TGTGCCAGCCGATCAGCAGGAGAGACCCAGTACTTC.

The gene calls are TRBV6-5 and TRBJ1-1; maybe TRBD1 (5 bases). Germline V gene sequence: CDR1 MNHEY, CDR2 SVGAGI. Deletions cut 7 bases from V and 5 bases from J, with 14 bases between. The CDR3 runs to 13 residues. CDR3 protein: CASTTSQGTEAFF. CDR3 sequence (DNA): TGTGCCAGCACTACCAGTCAGGGAACTGAAGCTTTCTTT.

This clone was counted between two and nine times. The CDR3 DNA is TGTGCCAGCAGCTGGCAGATCTATGGCTACACCTTC. Translation: CASSWQIYGYTF. The chain employs TRBV28 and TRBJ1-2; no reliable D call. There are 12 residues in the CDR3. Deletions cut 6 bases from V and 4 bases from J, with 9 bases between. Germline loops: CDR1 MDHEN, CDR2 SYDVKM.

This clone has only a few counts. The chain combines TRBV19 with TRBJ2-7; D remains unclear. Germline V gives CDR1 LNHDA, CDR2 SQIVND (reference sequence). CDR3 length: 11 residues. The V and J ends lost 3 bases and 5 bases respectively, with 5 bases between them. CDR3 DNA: TGTGCCAGTAGTATCGGGCACGAGCAGTACTTC. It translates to CASSIGHEQYF.

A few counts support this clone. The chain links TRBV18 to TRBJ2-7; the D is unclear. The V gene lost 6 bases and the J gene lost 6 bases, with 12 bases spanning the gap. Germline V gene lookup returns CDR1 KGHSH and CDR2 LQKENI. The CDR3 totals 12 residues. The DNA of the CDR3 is TGTGCCAGCTCCCGTGCTAGTCGCGAGCAGTACGTC. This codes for CASSRASREQYV.

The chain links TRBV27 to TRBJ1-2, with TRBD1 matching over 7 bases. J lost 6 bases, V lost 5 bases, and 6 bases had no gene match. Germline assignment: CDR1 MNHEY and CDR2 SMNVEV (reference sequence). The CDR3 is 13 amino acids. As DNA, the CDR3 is TGTGCCAGCAGTCCCGACAGGGCTAATGGCTACACCTTC. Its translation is CASSPDRANGYTF.

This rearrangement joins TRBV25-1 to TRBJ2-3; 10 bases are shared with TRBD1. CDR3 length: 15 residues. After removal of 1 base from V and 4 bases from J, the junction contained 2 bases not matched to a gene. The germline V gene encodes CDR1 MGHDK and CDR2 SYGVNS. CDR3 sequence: CASSEFGTGADTQYF. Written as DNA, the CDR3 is TGTGCCAGCAGTGAATTTGGGACAGGGGCAGATACGCAGTATTTT. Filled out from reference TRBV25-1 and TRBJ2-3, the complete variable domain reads EADIYQTPRYLVIGTGKKITLECSQTMGHDKMYWYQQDPGMELHLIHYSYGVNSTEKGDLSSESTVSRIRTEHFPLTLESARPSHTSQYLCASSEFGTGADTQYFGPGTRLTVL.

CDR3 amino acids: CASSAKPSAWTGGNTEAFF. The CDR3 DNA follows: TGTGCCAGCAGCGCGAAACCGTCGGCTTGGACAGGAGGGAACACTGAAGCTTTCTTT. The genes are TRBV9 and TRBJ1-1, with 7 positions matching TRBD1. Looked up from germline, CDR1 is SGDLS and CDR2 is YYNGEE. The V and J ends lost 3 bases and 1 base, in that order; junction bases with no gene match: 18. The CDR3 totals 19 residues.

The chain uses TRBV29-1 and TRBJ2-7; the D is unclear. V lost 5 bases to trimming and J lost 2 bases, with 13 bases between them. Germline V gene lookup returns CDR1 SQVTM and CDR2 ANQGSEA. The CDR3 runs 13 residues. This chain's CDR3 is CSVTPSYTYEQYF. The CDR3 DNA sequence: TGCAGCGTTACCCCATCCTACACCTACGAGCAGTACTTC.

This CDR3 reads CASSAISDFTEAFF. The CDR3 nucleotides read TGTGCCAGCAGCGCCATTAGCGATTTCACTGAAGCTTTCTTT. The chain employs TRBV9 and TRBJ1-1; D is undetermined. This CDR3 spans 14 amino acids. Germline CDR1 reads SGDLS; CDR2 reads YYNGEE. Trimming removed 3 bases at V and 4 bases at J, with 13 bases between.